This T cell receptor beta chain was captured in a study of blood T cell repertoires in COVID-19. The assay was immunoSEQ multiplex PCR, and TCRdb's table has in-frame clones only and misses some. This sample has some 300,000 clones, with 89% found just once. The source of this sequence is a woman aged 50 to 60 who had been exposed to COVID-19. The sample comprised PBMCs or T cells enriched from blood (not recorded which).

The CDR3 nucleotides read TGCGCCAGCAGCTTGGCGACCAACAGCGAGCAGTACTTC. Translation: CASSLATNSEQYF. The chain recombines TRBV5-1 with TRBJ2-7; D is unclear. The CDR3 sequence is 13 residues long. Trimming removed 0 bases at V and 6 bases at J, with 10 bases between. Germline values: CDR1 SGHRS, CDR2 YFSETQ. Variable domain in full (rest from reference TRBV5-1 and TRBJ2-7): KAGVTQTPRYLIKTRGQQVTLSCSPISGHRSVSWYQQTPGQGLQFLFEYFSETQRNKGNFPGRFSGRQFSNSRSEMNVSTLELGDSALYLCASSLATNSEQYFGPGTRLTVT.